This entry lists 9 T cell receptor beta chains sequenced from one sample in a study of blood T cell repertoires in COVID-19. The data were produced by immunoSEQ multiplex PCR, yet TCRdb's version contains in-frame clones alone and is incomplete. Among 65,000 to 85,000 clones listed, about 82% were seen once. The sample comprised peripheral blood. All receptors derive from a woman aged 55-69 years with acute or convalescent COVID-19.

The chain combines TRBV4-3 with TRBJ1-1, with TRBD1 matching 7 bases. Germline V lookup: CDR1 LGHNA, CDR2 YSLEER. This CDR3 spans 14 amino acids. Trimming removed 3 bases from V and 2 bases from J; junction bases left unmatched: 3. The CDR3 protein is CASSHDRANTEAFF. DNA for the CDR3: TGCGCCAGCAGCCACGACAGGGCTAACACTGAAGCTTTCTTT.

The J gene is TRBJ2-3, the V gene TRBV24-1, with TRBD1 identical over 12 bases. Germline loops: CDR1 KGHDR, CDR2 SFDVKD. The CDR3 is 19 residues long. Trimming removed 7 bases from V and 0 bases from J; junction bases left unmatched: 13. The CDR3 DNA sequence: TGTGCCACCAGCCATATCCGGGACAGGGGGCGGACTAGCACAGATACGCAGTATTTT. Translation: CATSHIRDRGRTSTDTQYF.

V and J are TRBV7-3 and TRBJ1-2, with TRBD1 matching 10 bases. V shed 5 bases and J 6 bases; nucleotides not matched to a gene: 3. CDR3 size: 13 residues. The germline V gene encodes CDR1 SGHTA and CDR2 FQGTGA. The CDR3 DNA follows: TGTGCCAGCAGCGACGGGACAGGGGATGGCTACACCTTC. Translation gives CASSDGTGDGYTF.

This clone appeared once. This sequence joins TRBV5-8 and TRBJ2-3, with a possible D match to TRBD2 (7 bases). Between the trimmed V and J ends, which lost 7 bases and 6 bases, there was a span of 21 bases. The CDR3 runs to 15 residues. CDR1 is SGHTS, CDR2 YDEGEE, per germline. The CDR3 coding sequence is TGTGCCAGCCTAAGGGGGGGGGCCGGTAGTGATACGCAGTATTTT. This sequence encodes CASLRGGAGSDTQYF.

The rearrangement links TRBV5-1 to TRBJ2-5; 9 nucleotides line up with TRBD1. The J segment lost 2 bases and the V segment lost 4 bases, leaving 6 bases of the junction unmatched. Germline V lookup: CDR1 SGHRS, CDR2 YFSETQ. This CDR3 has 15 amino acids. DNA of the CDR3: TGCGCCAGCAGCAGTACAGGGGGCGGTCAAGAGACCCAGTACTTC. Protein sequence: CASSSTGGGQETQYF.

The J gene is TRBJ2-3, the V gene TRBV14; perhaps TRBD2 as D (6 bases). The ends were cut back, 0 bases at V and 5 bases at J, with 9 bases in the middle. The length of the CDR3 is 14 residues. The germline gives CDR1 SGHDN, CDR2 FVKESK. CDR3 in amino acids: CASSQDRGLDTQYF. In nucleotides, the CDR3 is TGTGCCAGCAGCCAAGATCGGGGGTTAGATACGCAGTATTTT.

The chain is built from TRBV11-2 and TRBJ2-2; 11 bases fit TRBD2. The CDR3 runs 17 residues. V lost 5 bases and J lost 0; bases outside the gene matches: 5. CDR1 is SGHAT and CDR2 is FQNNGV in the germline V gene. The CDR3 DNA is TGTGCCAGCAGCGGACCTAGCGGGGGGACGAACACCGGGGAGCTGTTTTTT. Its protein product is CASSGPSGGTNTGELFF.

The chain has TRBV27 and TRBJ2-3; the match to TRBD1 covers 7 bases. CDR3 length equals 11 residues. V shed 6 bases and J 8 bases; nucleotides not matched to a gene: 2. Germline values: CDR1 MNHEY, CDR2 SMNVEV (reference sequence). The CDR3 sequence is CASRNRGTQYF. The DNA of the CDR3 is TGTGCCAGCAGGAACAGGGGTACGCAGTATTTT.

J is TRBJ1-6 and V is TRBV5-6; 8 bases line up with TRBD1. The germline V gene has CDR1 SGHDT and CDR2 YYEEEE. The junction had 8 bases not matched to a gene; V was cut back by 5 bases and J by 10 bases. The CDR3 spans 14 residues. The CDR3 DNA reads as TGTGCCAGCAGACTGGACAGGGTATGGTCACCCCTCCACTTT. Translated: CASRLDRVWSPLHF.